Below, 8 T cell receptor beta chains from the same sample are listed, as sequenced in a study of blood T cell repertoires in COVID-19. The table came from immunoSEQ multiplex PCR; TCRdb's copy has only in-frame clones and leaves some out. The table includes roughly 24,000 clones, roughly 84% detected once. Material for sequencing was peripheral blood. The receptor source for this set is a man in his 70s with acute or convalescent COVID-19.

The rearrangement joins TRBV19 to TRBJ2-1; D uncertain. Deletions cut 3 bases from V and 5 bases from J, with 17 bases between. This CDR3 is built from 16 residues. Germline V gives CDR1 LNHDA, CDR2 SQIVND (reference sequence). The CDR3 coding sequence is TGTGCCAGTAGTATTAGATTCGGTCTAACTAACAATGAGCAGTTCTTC. Its translation: CASSIRFGLTNNEQFF.

The chain employs TRBV7-2 and TRBJ2-5; D remains unclear. This CDR3 is 14 amino acids long. V lost 2 bases to trimming and J lost 5 bases, with 12 bases between them. Germline CDR1 SGHTA, CDR2 FQGNSA. This CDR3 reads CASSLQALGETQYF. The DNA of the CDR3 is TGTGCCAGCAGCTTACAGGCCCTTGGGGAGACCCAGTACTTC.

Only one count was recorded for this clone. The chain recombines TRBV7-8 with TRBJ2-5, with 7 bases lining up with TRBD2. Germline trimming cut 5 bases from V and 3 bases from J; bases unmatched to any gene: 12. This CDR3 has 16 residues. The germline CDR1 and CDR2 sequences are SGHVS and FQNEAQ. The CDR3 DNA follows: TGTGCCAGCAGCCTTCGAAACGGGGGGTCCGAAGAGACCCAGTACTTC. Translated, it gives CASSLRNGGSEETQYF.

This chain connects TRBV7-9 to TRBJ1-5; D perhaps matches TRBD1 (6 bases). Looked up from germline, CDR1 is SEHNR and CDR2 is FQNEAQ (reference sequence). The CDR3 runs to 14 residues. Trimming pared 5 bases from V and 6 bases from J, leaving 14 bases between. The CDR3 DNA reads TGTGCCAGCAGCCACAGTGGGGGCTCTCAGCCCCAGCATTTT. Translation: CASSHSGGSQPQHF.

The rearrangement joins TRBV5-6 to TRBJ2-5; 11 bases match TRBD1. The CDR3 is 15 amino acids. The V segment lost 4 bases and the J segment 5 bases; nucleotides outside the gene matches: 7. Germline values: CDR1 SGHDT, CDR2 YYEEEE. This CDR3 reads CASSEDRGRGETQYF. For the CDR3, the DNA is TGTGCCAGCAGCGAGGACAGGGGGCGCGGGGAGACCCAGTACTTC.

The chain links TRBV3-1 (or the pseudogene TRBV3-2) to TRBJ1-4, with D tentatively TRBD1 (5 bases). Between the trimmed V and J ends, which lost 1 base and 7 bases, there was a span of 19 bases. CDR3 length equals 17 residues. CDR1 LGHDT and CDR2 YNNKEL come from the germline V gene (reference sequence). CDR3 nucleotides: TGTGCCAGCAGCCAAGGGGGGGACGCCCGGGCGAGTGAAAAACTGTTTTTT. Translation gives CASSQGGDARASEKLFF.

The chain employs TRBV5-1 and TRBJ1-1; D remains unclear. The length of the CDR3 is 14 residues. V lost 1 base, J lost 1 base, and 8 bases lay in between. Germline values: CDR1 SGHRS, CDR2 YFSETQ. The CDR3: CASSLTVRNTEAFF. As DNA, the CDR3 is TGCGCCAGCAGCTTGACAGTCAGGAACACTGAAGCTTTCTTT.

This sequence joins TRBV6-1 and TRBJ1-4; a possible D gene is TRBD1 (5 bases). Germline V lookup: CDR1 MNHNS, CDR2 SASEGT. The CDR3 sequence is 16 residues long. V was cut by 1 base and J by 0 bases, with 9 bases left in between. The CDR3, as DNA: TGTGCCAGCAGTGAAGATCTAGGGGCAACTAATGAAAAACTGTTTTTT. Translated, it gives CASSEDLGATNEKLFF.